This T cell receptor beta chain appears in the sequencing data of a study of T cell responses to AZD1222 COVID-19 vaccine. Germline V gives CDR1 LNHDA, CDR2 SQIVND (reference sequence). V shed 10 bases and J shed 11 bases, with 21 bases lying between them. The CDR3 is 13 residues long. Libraries were prepared by immunoSEQ multiplex PCR; TCRdb keeps only in-frame clonotypes and omits some of them. The data show tens of thousands of clones, more than 75% seen once. The specimen was peripheral blood, collected on day 0 of AZD1222 vaccination. The rearrangement joins TRBV19 to TRBJ2-1; no firm D call. The receptor's source is an adult in good health. Here the CDR3 reads CATAMSTSEQQFF. CDR3 nucleotides: TGTGCCACAGCGATGTCTACCTCCGAACAGCAGTTCTTC.